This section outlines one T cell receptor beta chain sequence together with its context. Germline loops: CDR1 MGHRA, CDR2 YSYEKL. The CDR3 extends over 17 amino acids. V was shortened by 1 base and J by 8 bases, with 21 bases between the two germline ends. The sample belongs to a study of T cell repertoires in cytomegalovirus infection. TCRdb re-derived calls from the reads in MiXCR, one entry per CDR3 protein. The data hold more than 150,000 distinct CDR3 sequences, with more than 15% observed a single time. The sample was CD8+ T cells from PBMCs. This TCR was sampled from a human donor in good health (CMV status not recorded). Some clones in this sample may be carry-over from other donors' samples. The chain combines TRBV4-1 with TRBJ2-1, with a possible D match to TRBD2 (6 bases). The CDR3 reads CASSQVWPSREHHEQFF. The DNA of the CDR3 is TGCGCCAGCAGCCAAGTCTGGCCTAGCCGGGAGCACCATGAGCAGTTCTTC.